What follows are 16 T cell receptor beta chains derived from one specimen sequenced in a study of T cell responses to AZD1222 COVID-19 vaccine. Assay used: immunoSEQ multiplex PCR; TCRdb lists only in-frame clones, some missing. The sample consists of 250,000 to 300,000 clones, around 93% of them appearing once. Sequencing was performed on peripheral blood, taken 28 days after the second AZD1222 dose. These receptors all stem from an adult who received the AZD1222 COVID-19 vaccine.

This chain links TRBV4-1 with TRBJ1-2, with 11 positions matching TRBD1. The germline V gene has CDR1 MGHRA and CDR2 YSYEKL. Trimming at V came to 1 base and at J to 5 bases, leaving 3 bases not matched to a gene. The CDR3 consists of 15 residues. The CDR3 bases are TGCGCCAGCAGCCAAGCGGGACAGGGGGGGTATGGCTACACCTTC. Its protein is CASSQAGQGGYGYTF.

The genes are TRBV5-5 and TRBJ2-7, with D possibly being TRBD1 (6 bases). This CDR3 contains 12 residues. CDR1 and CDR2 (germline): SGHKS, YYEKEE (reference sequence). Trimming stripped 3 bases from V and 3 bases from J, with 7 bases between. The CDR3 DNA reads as TGTGCCAGCAGCTGGACAGACTACGAGCAGTACTTC. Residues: CASSWTDYEQYF.

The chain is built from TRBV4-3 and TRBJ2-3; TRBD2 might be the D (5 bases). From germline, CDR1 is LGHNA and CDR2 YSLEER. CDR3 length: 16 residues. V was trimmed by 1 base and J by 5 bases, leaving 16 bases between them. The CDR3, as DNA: TGCGCCAGCAGCCAAGCCCATAGCGCCCGGGGAGATACGCAGTATTTT. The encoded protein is CASSQAHSARGDTQYF.

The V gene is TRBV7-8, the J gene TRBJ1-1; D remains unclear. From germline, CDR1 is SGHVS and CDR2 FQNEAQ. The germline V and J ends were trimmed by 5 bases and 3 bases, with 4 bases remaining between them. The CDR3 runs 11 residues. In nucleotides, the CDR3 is TGTGCCAGCAGCCTGGACACTGAAGCTTTCTTT. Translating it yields CASSLDTEAFF.

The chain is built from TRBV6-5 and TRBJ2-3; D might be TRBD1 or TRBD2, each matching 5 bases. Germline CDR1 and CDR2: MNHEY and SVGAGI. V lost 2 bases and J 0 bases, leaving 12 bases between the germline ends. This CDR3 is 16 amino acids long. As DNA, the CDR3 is TGTGCCAGCAGTTACGACGGGACGCTAAGCACAGATACGCAGTATTTT. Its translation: CASSYDGTLSTDTQYF.

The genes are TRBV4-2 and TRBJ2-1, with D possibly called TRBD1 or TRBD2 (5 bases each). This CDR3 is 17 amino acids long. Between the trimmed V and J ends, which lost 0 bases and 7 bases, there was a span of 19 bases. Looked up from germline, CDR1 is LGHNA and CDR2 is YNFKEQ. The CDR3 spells CASSQDRGGLGRNEQFF. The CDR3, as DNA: TGTGCCAGCAGCCAAGATAGGGGTGGACTGGGCCGAAATGAGCAGTTCTTC.

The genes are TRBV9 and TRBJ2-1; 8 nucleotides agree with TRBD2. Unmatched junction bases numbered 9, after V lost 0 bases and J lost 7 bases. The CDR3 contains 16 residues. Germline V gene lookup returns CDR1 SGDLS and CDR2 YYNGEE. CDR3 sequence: CASSVAPGLAGNEQFF. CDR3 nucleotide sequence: TGTGCCAGCAGCGTAGCTCCTGGACTAGCAGGGAATGAGCAGTTCTTC.

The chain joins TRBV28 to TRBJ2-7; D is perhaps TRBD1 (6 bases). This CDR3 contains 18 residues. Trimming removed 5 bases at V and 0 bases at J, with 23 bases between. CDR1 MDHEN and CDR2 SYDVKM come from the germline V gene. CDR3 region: CASSPGHVLKVGSYEQYF. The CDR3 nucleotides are TGTGCCAGCAGTCCGGGACATGTCCTTAAGGTGGGCTCCTACGAGCAGTACTTC.

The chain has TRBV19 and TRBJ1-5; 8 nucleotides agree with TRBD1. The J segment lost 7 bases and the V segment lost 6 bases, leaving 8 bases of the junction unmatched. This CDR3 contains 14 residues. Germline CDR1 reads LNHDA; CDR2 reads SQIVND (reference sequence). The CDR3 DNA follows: TGTGCCAGTAGCCCTGGACAGGGCCGGCAGCCCCAGCATTTT. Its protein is CASSPGQGRQPQHF.

This CDR3 reads CASSARQGPNTGELFF. CDR3 coding DNA: TGTGCCAGCAGCGCCCGACAGGGACCGAACACCGGGGAGCTGTTTTTT. V gene TRBV5-4 combines with J gene TRBJ2-2; 7 nucleotides line up with TRBD1. The CDR3 extends over 16 amino acids. J was trimmed by 0 bases and V by 4 bases; bases with no gene match: 6. Looked up from germline, CDR1 is SGHNT and CDR2 is YYREEE (reference sequence).

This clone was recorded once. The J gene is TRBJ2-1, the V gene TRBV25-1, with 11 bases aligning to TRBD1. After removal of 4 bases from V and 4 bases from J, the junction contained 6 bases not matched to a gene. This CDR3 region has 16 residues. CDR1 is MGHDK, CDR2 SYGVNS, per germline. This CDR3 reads CASSVRRDRGYNEQFF. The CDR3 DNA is TGTGCCAGCAGTGTCCGAAGGGACAGGGGGTACAATGAGCAGTTCTTC.

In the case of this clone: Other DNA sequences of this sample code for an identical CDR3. The chain's CDR3 is CASSVGSSYEQYF. CDR3 DNA sequence: TGTGCCAGCAGCGTCGGGAGTTCATACGAGCAGTACTTC. This chain links TRBV9 with TRBJ2-7; possibly TRBD2 for D (6 bases). Germline V gene lookup returns CDR1 SGDLS and CDR2 YYNGEE. CDR3 length: 13 residues. V was cut by 2 bases and J by 4 bases, with 10 bases left in between.

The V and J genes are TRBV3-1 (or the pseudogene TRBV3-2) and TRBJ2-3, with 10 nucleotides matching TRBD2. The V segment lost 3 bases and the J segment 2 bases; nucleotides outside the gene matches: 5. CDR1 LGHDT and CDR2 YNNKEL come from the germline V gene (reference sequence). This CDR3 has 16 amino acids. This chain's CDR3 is CASSHLLAGFTDTQYF. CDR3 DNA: TGTGCCAGCAGCCACCTACTAGCGGGATTCACAGATACGCAGTATTTT.

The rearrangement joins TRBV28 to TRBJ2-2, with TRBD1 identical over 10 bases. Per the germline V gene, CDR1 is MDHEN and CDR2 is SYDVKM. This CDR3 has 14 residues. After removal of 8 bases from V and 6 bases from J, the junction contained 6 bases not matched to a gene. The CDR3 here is CASEWTGGSGELFF. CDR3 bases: TGTGCCAGCGAGTGGACAGGGGGGTCCGGGGAGCTGTTTTTT.

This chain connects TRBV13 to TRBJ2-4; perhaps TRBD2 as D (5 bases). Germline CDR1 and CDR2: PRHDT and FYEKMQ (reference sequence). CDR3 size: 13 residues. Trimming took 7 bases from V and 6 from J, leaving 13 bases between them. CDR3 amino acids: CASTLAGGNIQYF. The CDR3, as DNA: TGTGCCAGCACCCTGGCCGGAGGAAACATTCAGTACTTC. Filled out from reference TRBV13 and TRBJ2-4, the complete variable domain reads AAGVIQSPRHLIKEKRETATLKCYPIPRHDTVYWYQQGPGQDPQFLISFYEKMQSDKGSIPDRFSAQQFSDYHSELNMSSLELGDSALYFCASTLAGGNIQYFGAGTRLSVL.

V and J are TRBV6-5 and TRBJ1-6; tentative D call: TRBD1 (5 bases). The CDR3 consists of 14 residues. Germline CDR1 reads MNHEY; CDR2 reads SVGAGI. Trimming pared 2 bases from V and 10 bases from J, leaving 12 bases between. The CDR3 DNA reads TGTGCCAGCAGTTACACGGAGGGGAAATCACCCCTCCACTTT. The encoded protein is CASSYTEGKSPLHF.